These T cell receptor beta chains were read from a single sample in a study of shared clonotypes between healthy human individuals. The table came from immunoSEQ multiplex PCR; TCRdb's copy has only in-frame clones and leaves some out. The data show more than 2 million clones, approximately 95% seen once. The sample comprised naive CD4+ T cells sorted from blood. The receptors derive from a man between 18 and 29 years old in good health. CDR3s include the opening cysteine and the closing phenylalanine or tryptophan. D genes are given only for firm matches. The size entry is marked missing in some rows and otherwise reads once, few, many or a size class.

TRBV6-5	TRBJ1-4	-	-	TGTGCCAGCAGTTACTCGATTTTTGGGAATGAAAAACTGTTTTTT	CASSYSIFGNEKLFF
TRBV10-1	TRBJ2-3	-	TRBD1	TGCGCCAGCAGTGGGTCGCCCGGGACAGGGACCACAGATACGCAGTATTTT	CASSGSPGTGTTDTQYF
TRBV7-9	TRBJ1-4	-	-	TGTGCCAGCAGCCCGGCGGGCGCGGGTGAAAAACTGTTTTTT	CASSPAGAGEKLFF
TRBV6-6	TRBJ2-7	-	-	TGTGCCAGCAGTCGGGACGGGACGTCTGTCGAGCAGTACTTC	CASSRDGTSVEQYF
TRBV6-5	TRBJ1-2	-	-	TGTGCCAGCACTCGGGGCAATGGCTACACCTTC	CASTRGNGYTF
TRBV7-2	TRBJ2-7	-	TRBD2	TGTGCCAGCAGCCGGACTAGCGGGGGACCCTTCGGGCAGTACTTC	CASSRTSGGPFGQYF
TRBV7-9	TRBJ2-3	-	-	TGTGCCAGCAGCCCCCCCCGGCAGCAGCGCACAGATACGCAGTATTTT	CASSPPRQQRTDTQYF
TRBV4-3	TRBJ2-7	-	-	TGCGCCAGCAGCCCAAGAGAAGGTGTCGAGCAGTACTTC	CASSPREGVEQYF
TRBV10-3	TRBJ2-6	-	-	TGTGCCATCAGTGACAGGTCTGGGGCCAACGTCCTGACTTTC	CAISDRSGANVLTF
TRBV2	TRBJ2-5	-	-	TGTGCCAGCAGTGCGTCGGGACGAAAAGAGACCCAGTACTTC	CASSASGRKETQYF
TRBV7-2	TRBJ1-6	few	-	TGTGCCAGCAGCCCCCAGGGCACTAATAATTCACCCCTCCACTTT	CASSPQGTNNSPLHF
TRBV6-6	TRBJ2-6	-	-	TGTGCCAGCAGTTACTCGGGGAGAGGGGCAAACGTCCTGACTTTC	CASSYSGRGANVLTF
TRBV9	TRBJ1-1	-	-	TGTGCCAGCAGCGTAGGCCAGGTGACGGGCACTGAAGCTTTCTTT	CASSVGQVTGTEAFF
TRBV15	TRBJ1-2	-	-	TGTGCCACCAGCAGAGAGGTGATTGCACGCGGCGGCTACACCTTC	CATSREVIARGGYTF
TRBV6-5	TRBJ1-1	-	-	TGTGCCAGCAGTTACTCACAGGGAGACGGAGCTTTCTTT	CASSYSQGDGAFF
TRBV25-1	TRBJ2-3	-	-	TGTGCCAGCAGAAGACAGACATCGACAGATACGCAGTATTTT	CASRRQTSTDTQYF
TRBV5-1	TRBJ2-7	-	TRBD1	TGCGCCAGCAGCGGGAAGGGGGCTGGATACGAGCAGTACTTC	CASSGKGAGYEQYF
TRBV27	TRBJ1-5	once	-	TGTGCCAAAGGAAGCAATCAGCCCCAGCATTTT	CAKGSNQPQHF
TRBV5-1	TRBJ1-2	once	-	TGCGCCAGCAGCGTCATATCTCCGGGACGGTCCTCTGGCTTTGGCTACACCTTC	CASSVISPGRSSGFGYTF
TRBV4-1	TRBJ2-3	-	TRBD2	TGCGCCAGCAGCCAAGAGCTAGCGGGAGCAGTTCGAGATACGCAGTATTTT	CASSQELAGAVRDTQYF
TRBV7-8	TRBJ1-4	-	-	TGTGCCAGCAGCCGGCCCGGGACCTACGAAAAACTGTTTTTT	CASSRPGTYEKLFF
TRBV28	TRBJ1-2	-	-	TGTGCCAGCAGAACCCGGGACTGGAGCTATGGCTACACCTTC	CASRTRDWSYGYTF
TRBV30	TRBJ1-6	-	-	TGTGCCTGGAGTGTGGGAAGTTCCTATAATTCACCCCTCCACTTT	CAWSVGSSYNSPLHF
TRBV2	TRBJ2-3	-	TRBD2	TGTGCCAGCAGCCTCGAAGCGGGAGGGGTCACAGATACGCAGTATTTT	CASSLEAGGVTDTQYF
TRBV6-1	TRBJ1-5	-	-	TGTGCCAGCAGGGGACCGACCAATCAGCCCCAGCATTTT	CASRGPTNQPQHF
TRBV6-5	TRBJ2-5	-	TRBD2	TGTGCCAGCAGTCCTCCGGGCGGGGGAAGGGAGACCCAGTACTTC	CASSPPGGGRETQYF
TRBV5-1	TRBJ1-6	-	-	TGCGCCAGCAGCCCGGGCTCGGGGACACCCCTCCACTTT	CASSPGSGTPLHF
TRBV7-2	TRBJ2-1	-	-	TGTGCCAGCAGCTTAGCGGGGAGCTCCTACAATGAGCAGTTCTTC	CASSLAGSSYNEQFF
TRBV28	TRBJ1-3	-	-	TGTGCCAGCAGCCCTCCGGGGTCGGCGTCCACCTCTGGAAACACCATATATTTT	CASSPPGSASTSGNTIYF
TRBV20-1	TRBJ2-3	-	-	TGCAGTGCCGGCGGACTGGGTACGCAGTATTTT	CSAGGLGTQYF
TRBV19	TRBJ1-1	once	-	TGTGCCAGTAGTATCCCGGTGAACACTGAAGCTTTCTTT	CASSIPVNTEAFF
TRBV30	TRBJ2-7	-	TRBD1	TGTGCCTGGAGTCCGGGACAGACTTCCTACGAGCAGTACTTC	CAWSPGQTSYEQYF
TRBV13	TRBJ1-6	-	TRBD1	TGTGCCAGCAGCTCACGGACAGGGGGGAATTCACCCCTCCACTTT	CASSSRTGGNSPLHF
TRBV7-2	TRBJ2-7	-	TRBD2	TGTGCCAGCAGCTTAGCCGGGCTAGCGGGCTACGAGCAGTACTTC	CASSLAGLAGYEQYF
TRBV7-9	TRBJ1-4	-	-	TGTGCCAGCAGCCCCTATACCGGGGGGCGGGAAAAACTGTTTTTT	CASSPYTGGREKLFF